Following are 19 T cell receptor beta chains from one sample sequenced in a study of blood T cell repertoires in COVID-19 (dated by TCRdb to the early 2020s). Library preparation employed the immunoSEQ multiplex PCR assay. This immuneACCESS table, as held by TCRdb, lists in-frame sequences with V and J called but not all clones. Of the missing ones, under half trace to an unresolved V gene in checked studies; the others have no known cause. The sample contains a few hundred thousand clones, approximately 90% of them found a single time. Roughly 3.9% of the sample is in the top ten clones. The sequenced sample consisted of peripheral blood. The source is a woman in her thirties or forties with acute or convalescent COVID-19.

Here the CDR3 reads CAWSGRGRVPIFSNTEAFF. CDR3 nucleotides: TGTGCCTGGAGTGGAAGGGGTAGGGTGCCGATATTTTCGAACACTGAAGCTTTCTTT. The rearrangement links TRBV30 to TRBJ1-1, with D possibly being TRBD1 (5 bases). The CDR3 covers 19 residues. With 1 base removed from V and 1 base from J, the gap between germline ends came to 25 bases. Looked up from germline, CDR1 is GTSNPN and CDR2 is SVGIG (reference sequence).

V usage is TRBV2 and J usage is TRBJ2-4; TRBD2 agrees at 7 bases. Germline V CDR1 and CDR2: SNHLY, FYNNEI. This CDR3 is 14 amino acids long. Trimming cost V 7 bases and J 7 bases; bases outside gene matches: 10. CDR3 in DNA: TGTGCCAGCAACCGGGGGGTCTCAAGTAACATTCAGTACTTC. It is translated as CASNRGVSSNIQYF.

The chain has TRBV30 and TRBJ1-1, with D perhaps matching TRBD1 (6 bases). Per the germline V gene, CDR1 is GTSNPN and CDR2 is SVGIG (reference sequence). V was pared by 2 bases and J by 3 bases, with 10 bases between. The length of the CDR3 is 13 residues. Here the CDR3 DNA reads TGTGCCTGGAGTACAGGGTGGGACACTGAAGCTTTCTTT. Translating it yields CAWSTGWDTEAFF.

The V call is TRBV3-1 (or the pseudogene TRBV3-2), the J call TRBJ1-6, with 7 bases that match TRBD1. With V trimmed by 4 bases and J by 11 bases, 2 bases remained unmatched. The V gene's germline CDR1 is LGHDT and CDR2 YNNKEL (reference sequence). The CDR3 loop spans 12 amino acids. In DNA, the CDR3 is TGTGCCAGCAGCCCGACAGGGACACCCCTCCACTTT. Protein sequence: CASSPTGTPLHF.

The V gene is TRBV11-2, the J gene TRBJ2-1; D is uncertain. The CDR3 runs 14 residues. The V gene's germline CDR1 is SGHAT and CDR2 FQNNGV. The V end was cut by 5 bases, the J end by 5 bases, with 13 bases between. The CDR3 loop reads CASSQSSRNNEQFF. CDR3 nucleotide sequence: TGTGCCAGCAGCCAAAGTAGCAGAAACAATGAGCAGTTCTTC.

The chain recombines TRBV25-1 with TRBJ1-1, with D hard to call. V lost 1 base and J 11 bases, leaving 14 bases between the germline ends. Germline CDR1 is MGHDK and CDR2 is SYGVNS. The CDR3 has 13 residues. CDR3 nucleotides: TGTGCCAGCAGTGAATCCCACTCGGTCCGGGCTTTCTTT. It codes for CASSESHSVRAFF.

The chain uses TRBV2 and TRBJ2-3, with D tentatively TRBD1 (5 bases). This CDR3 comprises 12 residues. Trimming removed 6 bases from V and 5 bases from J, with 9 bases in between. CDR1 is SNHLY, CDR2 FYNNEI, per germline. The CDR3 DNA sequence: TGTGCCAGCAGGGGGCTCGGAGATACGCAGTATTTT. Protein product: CASRGLGDTQYF.

The chain uses TRBV10-3 and TRBJ1-2; weak D call: TRBD1 (6 bases). CDR3 length: 14 residues. V gave up 0 bases and J gave up 9 bases, with 14 bases separating them. Germline-derived CDR1 and CDR2 are ENHRY and SYGVKD. This chain's CDR3 is CAISESRDTGSYTF. Written as DNA, the CDR3 is TGTGCCATCAGTGAGTCCCGGGACACAGGCAGCTACACCTTC.

The chain joins TRBV25-1 to TRBJ2-5; TRBD2 aligns across 8 bases. The length of the CDR3 is 15 residues. The germline gives CDR1 MGHDK, CDR2 SYGVNS. With V trimmed by 6 bases and J by 2 bases, 8 bases remained unmatched. The CDR3 reads CASSPKGLGQETQYF. The CDR3 region has the DNA TGTGCCAGCAGCCCTAAGGGACTAGGACAAGAGACCCAGTACTTC. Full variable domain (missing parts from reference TRBV25-1 and TRBJ2-5): EADIYQTPRYLVIGTGKKITLECSQTMGHDKMYWYQQDPGMELHLIHYSYGVNSTEKGDLSSESTVSRIRTEHFPLTLESARPSHTSQYLCASSPKGLGQETQYFGPGTRLLVL.

The J gene is TRBJ1-1, the V gene TRBV2; a possible D gene is TRBD1 (6 bases). V lost 10 bases, J lost 4 bases, and 13 bases lay in between. This CDR3 has 12 residues. Germline CDR1 SNHLY, CDR2 FYNNEI. The CDR3 protein is CATGQFSTEAFF. CDR3 sequence (DNA): TGTGCCACCGGACAGTTCTCCACTGAAGCTTTCTTT.

The gene calls are TRBV2 and TRBJ1-2, with 9 bases matching TRBD1. The ends lost 6 bases at V and 5 bases at J; junction bases unmatched: 7. The length of the CDR3 is 14 residues. The V gene's germline CDR1 is SNHLY and CDR2 FYNNEI. The CDR3 nucleotides are TGTGCCAGCAGCCCCGGACAGGGGATTTATGGCTACACCTTC. Translation: CASSPGQGIYGYTF.

The sample holds a few counts of this clone. The chain has TRBV5-8 and TRBJ2-7; D might be TRBD1 (6 bases). Germline V gives CDR1 SGHTS, CDR2 YDEGEE. The V and J ends lost 4 bases and 1 base respectively, with 9 bases between them. CDR3 size: 13 residues. CDR3: CASSRDTSYEQYV. The DNA of the CDR3 is TGTGCCAGCAGCAGGGACACTTCCTACGAGCAGTACGTC.

CDR3 DNA: TGTGCCAGCAGCTTGGCGCTCGGGAGGGTCGGCGAAAAACTGTTTTTT. This encodes CASSLALGRVGEKLFF. This chain uses TRBV5-8 with TRBJ1-4; D remains unclear. There are 16 residues in the CDR3. The V and J ends lost 0 bases and 8 bases respectively, with 17 bases between them. Germline-derived CDR1 and CDR2 are SGHTS and YDEGEE.

The V gene is TRBV6-5, the J gene TRBJ1-1; D is perhaps TRBD1 (6 bases). Germline V gene data show CDR1 as MNHEY and CDR2 as SVGAGI. This CDR3 has 14 residues. Trimming took 6 bases from V and 0 from J, leaving 11 bases between them. The CDR3 is CASSVRGLNTEAFF. The DNA for the CDR3 is TGTGCCAGCAGCGTTAGGGGGTTGAACACTGAAGCTTTCTTT.

This clone showed up just once. CDR3 in DNA: TGCAGTTCTCTTAGCGGGACCCGGCTGTTCTTC. It encodes CSSLSGTRLFF. The chain recombines TRBV20-1 with TRBJ2-1; 8 bases are a match to TRBD2. V trimming: 8 bases; J trimming: 15 bases; junction bases outside the gene matches: 12. Germline V gene lookup returns CDR1 DFQATT and CDR2 SNEGSKA (reference sequence). The CDR3 runs to 11 residues.

The V call is TRBV3-1 (or the pseudogene TRBV3-2), the J call TRBJ2-4, with D maybe TRBD2 (5 bases). The germline V gene encodes CDR1 LGHDT and CDR2 YNNKEL (reference sequence). The CDR3 runs to 14 residues. The V end was cut by 5 bases, the J end by 7 bases, with 15 bases between. CDR3 sequence: CASSAGPGWNIQYF. Written as DNA, the CDR3 is TGTGCCAGCAGCGCCGGGCCGGGGTGGAACATTCAGTACTTC.

The gene calls are TRBV19 and TRBJ2-1; TRBD2 agrees at 10 bases. This CDR3 is 14 amino acids long. Trimming took 6 bases from V and 4 from J; bases not matched to a gene: 3. Germline V gives CDR1 LNHDA, CDR2 SQIVND (reference sequence). CDR3 protein: CASRSLAGYNEQFF. CDR3 coding DNA: TGTGCCAGTAGGTCACTAGCGGGGTACAATGAGCAGTTCTTC.

This clone appeared once. The J gene is TRBJ1-4, the V gene TRBV19; no definite D call. Germline V gene data show CDR1 as LNHDA and CDR2 as SQIVND (reference sequence). V was cut by 6 bases and J by 5 bases, with 19 bases left in between. The CDR3 spans 16 residues. The CDR3, as DNA: TGTGCCAGTAGAGCGGGAAAGTTTTACCCGAATGAAAAACTGTTTTTT. Its protein is CASRAGKFYPNEKLFF.

The V call is TRBV1, the J call TRBJ2-5; TRBD2 is the table's D call and was not checked against the DNA. TRBV1 is a pseudogene locus. This CDR3 comprises 15 residues. The CDR3: CTSSQELAREETQYF. CDR3 in DNA: TGCACCAGCAGCCAAGAGTTAGCGAGGGAAGAGACCCAGTACTTC.